Following are 17 T cell receptor beta chains from one sample sequenced in a study of cytomegalovirus exposure and HLA in healthy donors. 13 Jbeta primers and 60 Vbeta primers were used for the PCR. This table comes from immunoSEQ multiplex PCR, and its TCRdb copy is limited to in-frame clones, with some not included. This sample yields 140,000 to 150,000 clones, of which roughly three quarters are seen a single time; around 2.9% belongs to the top ten. Sequences were obtained from PBMCs. The receptors stem from a female donor in good health and CMV-seronegative.

J is TRBJ2-1 and V is TRBV5-1; no definite D call. This CDR3 comprises 14 residues. V was trimmed by 4 bases and J by 8 bases, leaving 16 bases between them. CDR1 is SGHRS, CDR2 YFSETQ, per germline. The CDR3 is CASSHSRSGDEQFF. The CDR3 DNA is TGCGCCAGCAGCCATTCCCGCTCCGGAGATGAGCAGTTCTTC.

This rearrangement joins TRBV5-1 to TRBJ2-7; 8 bases map to TRBD1. CDR1 SGHRS and CDR2 YFSETQ come from the germline V gene. The CDR3 has 15 amino acids. Losses at the gene ends were 0 bases for V and 3 bases for J; bases not matched to a gene: 5. CDR3 sequence: CASSLGGTGNYEQYF. The CDR3 DNA sequence: TGCGCCAGCAGCTTGGGGGGGACAGGTAACTACGAGCAGTACTTC.

This clone was seen at least ten times. The chain is built from TRBV28 and TRBJ1-1; 8 nucleotides match TRBD1. Germline CDR1 is MDHEN and CDR2 is SYDVKM. There are 15 residues in the CDR3. V lost 3 bases and J lost 4; bases outside the gene matches: 7. The CDR3, as DNA: TGTGCCAGCAGTTTCCCCCAGGGGGCTGTCACTGAAGCTTTCTTT. It codes for CASSFPQGAVTEAFF.

The chain couples TRBV25-1 to TRBJ1-2, with unresolved D. The length of the CDR3 is 13 residues. Germline V gene lookup returns CDR1 MGHDK and CDR2 SYGVNS. V was cut by 2 bases and J by 4 bases, with 8 bases left in between. The CDR3 region is CASSERPGYGYTF. The CDR3 region has the DNA TGTGCCAGCAGTGAAAGACCAGGCTATGGCTACACCTTC.

Note on this clone: One junction end does not reproduce the germline sequence, and a read error may be involved. This chain links TRBV7-9 with TRBJ1-1; D gene ambiguous. The CDR3 totals 12 residues. CDR1 is SEHNR and CDR2 is FQNEAQ in the germline V gene (reference sequence). The CDR3 loop is CSSKRMNTEAFF. The DNA of the CDR3 is TGTTCCAGCAAGAGGATGAACACTGAAGCTTTCTTT.

The chain recombines TRBV5-4 with TRBJ2-2, with TRBD1 identical over 10 bases. The CDR3 covers 15 residues. The trim removed 0 bases at V and 7 bases at J, leaving 3 bases unmatched. CDR1 and CDR2 (germline): SGHNT, YYREEE (reference sequence). The CDR3 loop is CASSLVTGGLGELFF. CDR3 DNA: TGTGCCAGCAGCTTGGTGACAGGGGGCCTCGGGGAGCTGTTTTTT.

This clone appeared once. This rearrangement joins TRBV4-2 to TRBJ2-7; a weak D match, TRBD1 (5 bases). CDR3 length: 14 amino acids. V was pared by 0 bases and J by 3 bases, with 9 bases between. CDR1 is LGHNA and CDR2 is YNFKEQ in the germline V gene. As DNA, the CDR3 is TGTGCCAGCAGCCAAGACCACAGGAGCTACGAGCAGTACTTC. Amino acids: CASSQDHRSYEQYF.

V gene TRBV9 combines with J gene TRBJ2-2; TRBD1 agrees at 9 bases. Losses at the gene ends were 3 bases for V and 5 bases for J; bases not matched to a gene: 11. CDR1 is SGDLS and CDR2 is YYNGEE in the germline V gene. The CDR3 has 17 amino acids. The CDR3 protein is CASSESGTGIQTGELFF. CDR3 in DNA: TGTGCCAGCAGCGAATCCGGGACAGGGATCCAAACCGGGGAGCTGTTTTTT.

This chain joins TRBV27 and TRBJ1-1; 7 nucleotides line up with TRBD1. With 5 bases clipped from V and 1 base from J, the junction kept 4 bases outside the gene matches. Per the germline V gene, CDR1 is MNHEY and CDR2 is SMNVEV (reference sequence). The CDR3 has 14 amino acids. DNA of the CDR3: TGTGCCAGCAGTGTACAGGGGACGAACACTGAAGCTTTCTTT. It specifies CASSVQGTNTEAFF.

This chain links TRBV28 with TRBJ2-7; D uncertain. CDR3 length: 12 residues. V shed 7 bases and J shed 0 bases, with 7 bases lying between them. The germline V gene encodes CDR1 MDHEN and CDR2 SYDVKM. The CDR3 sequence: CASMGSSYEQYF. The CDR3 region has the DNA TGTGCCAGCATGGGCAGCTCCTACGAGCAGTACTTC.

Concerning this clone: Other nucleotide sequences from this sample produce the same CDR3. For the CDR3, the DNA is TGCGCCAGCAGCTTGGGCGGGGGCACAGATACGCAGTATTTT. Protein product: CASSLGGGTDTQYF. The V gene is TRBV5-1, the J gene TRBJ2-3; D may be TRBD2 (6 bases). CDR3 length equals 14 residues. Germline loops: CDR1 SGHRS, CDR2 YFSETQ. V shed 0 bases and J shed 1 base, with 6 bases lying between them.

A few counts support this clone. V gene TRBV28 combines with J gene TRBJ1-1; 7 bases agree with TRBD1. There are 14 residues in the CDR3. After removal of 7 bases from V and 7 bases from J, the junction contained 12 bases not matched to a gene. CDR1 MDHEN and CDR2 SYDVKM come from the germline V gene. The CDR3 region is CASILDRAVVEAFF. As DNA, the CDR3 is TGTGCCAGCATCCTAGACAGGGCTGTGGTTGAAGCTTTCTTT.

The chain combines TRBV7-8 with TRBJ2-6; TRBD1 might be the D (6 bases). The CDR3 runs to 19 residues. Germline values: CDR1 SGHVS, CDR2 FQNEAQ. Trimming left V 5 bases short and J 0 bases short, with 20 bases between. The CDR3 spells CASSPYSTGLFSGANVLTF. The CDR3 DNA reads as TGTGCCAGCAGCCCCTATAGCACAGGGCTCTTCTCTGGGGCCAACGTCCTGACTTTC.

The gene calls are TRBV5-6 and TRBJ2-7; weak D call: TRBD2 (6 bases). This CDR3 has 14 amino acids. Trimming removed 4 bases at V and 2 bases at J, with 13 bases between. Germline V gives CDR1 SGHDT, CDR2 YYEEEE. CDR3 residues: CASSPVGEAYEQYF. The CDR3 DNA sequence: TGTGCCAGCAGCCCCGTGGGGGAGGCCTACGAGCAGTACTTC.

The chain couples TRBV14 to TRBJ2-7; 8 nucleotides agree with TRBD1. There are 15 residues in the CDR3. J lost 1 base, V lost 5 bases, and 7 bases had no gene match. CDR1 and CDR2 (germline): SGHDN, FVKESK. CDR3 DNA: TGTGCCAGCAGCAAAAGCGGACAGGGTTCCTACGAGCAGTACTTC. This sequence encodes CASSKSGQGSYEQYF.

The gene calls are TRBV28 and TRBJ1-5; possibly TRBD1 for D (5 bases). Germline V gives CDR1 MDHEN, CDR2 SYDVKM. The CDR3 covers 14 residues. V lost 4 bases, J lost 10 bases, and 17 bases lay in between. In nucleotides, the CDR3 is TGTGCCAGCAGTTACTTGGGGGGGATGGGACCCCAGCATTTT. This translates into CASSYLGGMGPQHF.

This chain uses TRBV29-1 with TRBJ2-7; 7 nucleotides match TRBD2. Germline trimming cut 7 bases from V and 3 bases from J; bases unmatched to any gene: 9. Germline CDR1 is SQVTM and CDR2 is ANQGSEA. The CDR3 contains 13 residues. The CDR3 DNA reads TGCAGCGCCATACTAGCGCCGAACTACGAGCAGTACTTC. Amino acids: CSAILAPNYEQYF.